These 15 T cell receptor beta chains originate from one sample sequenced in a study of blood T cell repertoires in COVID-19. Libraries were prepared by immunoSEQ multiplex PCR; TCRdb keeps only in-frame clonotypes and omits some of them. The top ten hold around 2.9% of the sample, which has about 160,000 clones, about 90% seen once. The sequencing sample was made of peripheral blood. Receptor source: a man aged 55 to 70 with acute or convalescent COVID-19.

V usage is TRBV30 and J usage is TRBJ1-2, with 8 positions matching TRBD1. Germline V gives CDR1 GTSNPN, CDR2 SVGIG (reference sequence). V lost 2 bases and J lost 11; bases outside the gene matches: 7. CDR3 size: 12 residues. CDR3 loop: CAWSRQGSGYTF. The CDR3 coding sequence is TGTGCCTGGAGTCGACAGGGGTCTGGGTACACCTTC.

The chain is built from TRBV19 and TRBJ2-3; 10 bases map to TRBD2. V shed 3 bases and J 0 bases; nucleotides not matched to a gene: 6. The CDR3 has 17 residues. Germline CDR1 reads LNHDA; CDR2 reads SQIVND (reference sequence). As DNA, the CDR3 is TGTGCCAGTAGTATCTTTGGGACTAGCGTTAGCACAGATACGCAGTATTTT. Translation: CASSIFGTSVSTDTQYF.

The CDR3 spells CASSLGGLYGYTF. CDR3 bases: TGTGCCAGCAGCTTAGGGGGCCTTTATGGCTACACCTTC. This chain uses TRBV7-9 with TRBJ1-2; tentatively, D is TRBD1 (5 bases). The CDR3 loop spans 13 amino acids. Germline values: CDR1 SEHNR, CDR2 FQNEAQ (reference sequence). Trimming cost V 1 base and J 5 bases, with 8 bases left between them.

The chain carries TRBV6-6 and TRBJ2-7; 7 bases align to TRBD1. CDR3 length equals 16 residues. Looked up from germline, CDR1 is MNHNY and CDR2 is SVGAGI (reference sequence). V dropped 4 bases and J dropped 4; count of bases not matched to a gene: 13. DNA for the CDR3: TGTGCCAGCAGTTCCGTACCGGGACAGACCAGGTACGAGCAGTACTTC. Amino acid sequence: CASSSVPGQTRYEQYF.

The J gene is TRBJ1-2, the V gene TRBV6-5; D may be TRBD1 (6 bases). Germline V CDR1 and CDR2: MNHEY, SVGAGI. This CDR3 spans 14 amino acids. V lost 6 bases and J lost 0, with 11 bases in between. CDR3 loop: CASRRGATNYGYTF. The CDR3 nucleotides read TGTGCCAGCAGACGGGGGGCTACTAACTATGGCTACACCTTC.

This chain joins TRBV9 and TRBJ2-3, with 10 bases fitting TRBD2. Germline V gene lookup returns CDR1 SGDLS and CDR2 YYNGEE. With V trimmed by 2 bases and J by 1 base, 16 bases remained unmatched. The CDR3 loop spans 20 amino acids. CDR3 residues: CASSVAGGLAGAPGTDTQYF. The CDR3 bases are TGTGCCAGCAGCGTGGCCGGGGGGCTAGCGGGGGCCCCGGGCACAGATACGCAGTATTTT.

V gene TRBV3-1 (or the pseudogene TRBV3-2) combines with J gene TRBJ1-6, with D unresolved. The CDR3 loop spans 13 amino acids. V was clipped by 2 bases and J by 7 bases, with 6 bases between them. Germline CDR1 and CDR2: LGHDT and YNNKEL (reference sequence). CDR3 nucleotide sequence: TGTGCCAGCAGCCAATCACAGAATTCACCCCTCCACTTT. Its translation is CASSQSQNSPLHF.

The chain employs TRBV6-2 or TRBV6-3 and TRBJ1-1, with 10 bases identical to TRBD1. There are 17 residues in the CDR3. V gave up 1 base and J gave up 1 base; unmatched junction bases: 6. In germline, CDR1 is MNHEY, CDR2 SVGEGT. The CDR3 here is CASSYYPRTGGNTEAFF. CDR3 DNA: TGTGCCAGCAGTTACTATCCCCGGACAGGGGGGAACACTGAAGCTTTCTTT.

This CDR3 reads CASSERGKSDEQFF. In DNA, the CDR3 is TGTGCCAGCAGTGAGAGGGGGAAGAGCGATGAGCAGTTCTTC. The chain combines TRBV6-1 with TRBJ2-1; possible D gene TRBD1, 6 bases. Trimming cost V 3 bases and J 8 bases, with 14 bases left between them. CDR1 is MNHNS and CDR2 is SASEGT in the germline V gene. The CDR3 is 14 residues long.

The rearrangement links TRBV20-1 to TRBJ1-1; D remains ambiguous. Germline CDR1 reads DFQATT; CDR2 reads SNEGSKA (reference sequence). The CDR3 extends over 11 amino acids. Trimming pared 6 bases from V and 3 bases from J, leaving 8 bases between. The CDR3 loop is CSARTHTEAFF. CDR3 nucleotides: TGCAGTGCAAGGACTCACACTGAAGCTTTCTTT.

The V gene is TRBV5-1, the J gene TRBJ2-7; 8 positions agree with TRBD2. The CDR3 extends over 17 amino acids. V lost 5 bases to trimming and J lost 4 bases; unmatched junction nucleotides: 17. Germline CDR1 and CDR2: SGHRS and YFSETQ. The CDR3 DNA follows: TGCGCCAGCAGAGAGGCAAGCAGGACTAGCAGTTTTTACGAGCAGTACTTC. Protein sequence: CASREASRTSSFYEQYF.

This sequence joins TRBV12-5 and TRBJ1-5; 9 positions agree with TRBD1. Germline loops: CDR1 LGHNT, CDR2 FRNRAP. With V trimmed by 3 bases and J by 4 bases, 7 bases remained unmatched. This CDR3 region has 16 residues. Here the CDR3 reads CASGLTGGGRNQPQHF. The CDR3 region has the DNA TGTGCTAGTGGTTTAACAGGGGGCGGAAGGAATCAGCCCCAGCATTTT.

The chain carries TRBV5-1 and TRBJ2-3, with D tentatively TRBD2 (6 bases). The V end lost 2 bases, the J end lost 0 bases, and 13 bases lay between the germline ends. CDR3 length: 16 residues. Germline-derived CDR1 and CDR2 are SGHRS and YFSETQ. The CDR3 sequence is CASSFGDLTSTDTQYF. As DNA, the CDR3 is TGCGCCAGCAGCTTCGGGGACTTGACAAGCACAGATACGCAGTATTTT.

The gene calls are TRBV15 and TRBJ1-3; D is possibly TRBD1 (5 bases). Germline values: CDR1 LNHNV, CDR2 YYDKDF (reference sequence). This CDR3 is 13 amino acids long. The V and J ends lost 4 bases and 1 base respectively, with 5 bases between them. CDR3 region: CATSTGSGNTIYF. Here the CDR3 DNA reads TGTGCCACCAGCACAGGGTCTGGAAACACCATATATTTT.

The chain links TRBV18 to TRBJ1-5, with a possible D match to TRBD1 (6 bases). The CDR3 spans 16 residues. Germline V gene sequence: CDR1 KGHSH, CDR2 LQKENI. Trimming removed 1 base from V and 4 bases from J, with 14 bases in between. CDR3 sequence: CASSPLPGALNQPQHF. DNA for the CDR3: TGTGCCAGCTCACCACTTCCAGGGGCACTAAATCAGCCCCAGCATTTT.